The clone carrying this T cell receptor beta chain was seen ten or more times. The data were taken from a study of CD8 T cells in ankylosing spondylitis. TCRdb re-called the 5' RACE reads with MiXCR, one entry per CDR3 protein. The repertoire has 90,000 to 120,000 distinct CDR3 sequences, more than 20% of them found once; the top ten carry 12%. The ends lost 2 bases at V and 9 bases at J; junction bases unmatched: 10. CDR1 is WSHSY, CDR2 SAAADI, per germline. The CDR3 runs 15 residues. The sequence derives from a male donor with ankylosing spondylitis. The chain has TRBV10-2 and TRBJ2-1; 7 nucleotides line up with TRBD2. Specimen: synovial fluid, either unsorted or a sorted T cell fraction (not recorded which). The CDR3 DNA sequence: TGCGCCAGCAGTGAGCTAGCGGCCATTCCTTCTGAGCAGTTCTTC. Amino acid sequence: CASSELAAIPSEQFF.